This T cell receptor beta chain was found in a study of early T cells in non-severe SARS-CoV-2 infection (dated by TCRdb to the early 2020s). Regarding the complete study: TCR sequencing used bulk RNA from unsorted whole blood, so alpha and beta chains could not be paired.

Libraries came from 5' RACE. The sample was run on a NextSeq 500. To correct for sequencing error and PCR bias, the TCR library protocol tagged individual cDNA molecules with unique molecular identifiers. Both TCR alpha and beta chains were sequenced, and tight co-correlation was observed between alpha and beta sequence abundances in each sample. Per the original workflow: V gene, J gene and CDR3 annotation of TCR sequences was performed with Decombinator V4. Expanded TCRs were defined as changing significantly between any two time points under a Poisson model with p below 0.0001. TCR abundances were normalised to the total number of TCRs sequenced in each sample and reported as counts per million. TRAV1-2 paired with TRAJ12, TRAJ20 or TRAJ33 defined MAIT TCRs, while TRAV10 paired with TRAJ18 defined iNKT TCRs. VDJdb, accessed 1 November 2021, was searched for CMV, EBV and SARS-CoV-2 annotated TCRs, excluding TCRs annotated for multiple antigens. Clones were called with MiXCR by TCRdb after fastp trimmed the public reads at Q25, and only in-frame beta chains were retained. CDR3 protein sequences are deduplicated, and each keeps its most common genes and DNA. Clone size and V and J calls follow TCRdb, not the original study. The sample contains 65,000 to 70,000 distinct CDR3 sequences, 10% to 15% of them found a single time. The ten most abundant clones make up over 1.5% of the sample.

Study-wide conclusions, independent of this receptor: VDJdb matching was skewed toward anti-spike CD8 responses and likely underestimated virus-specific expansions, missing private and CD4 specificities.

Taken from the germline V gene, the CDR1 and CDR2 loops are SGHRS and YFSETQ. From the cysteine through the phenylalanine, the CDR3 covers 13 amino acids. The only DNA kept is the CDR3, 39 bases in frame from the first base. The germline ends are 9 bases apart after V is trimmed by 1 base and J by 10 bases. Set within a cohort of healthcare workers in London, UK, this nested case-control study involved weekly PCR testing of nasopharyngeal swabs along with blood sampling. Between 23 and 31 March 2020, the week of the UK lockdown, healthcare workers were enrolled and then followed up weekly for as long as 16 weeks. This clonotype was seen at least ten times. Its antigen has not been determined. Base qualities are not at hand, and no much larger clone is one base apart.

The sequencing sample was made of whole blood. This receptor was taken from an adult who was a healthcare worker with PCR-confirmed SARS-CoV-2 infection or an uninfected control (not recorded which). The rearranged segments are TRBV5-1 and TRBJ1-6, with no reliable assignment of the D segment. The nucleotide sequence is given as TGCGCCAGCAGCTTGAGGGAGGGATCACCCCTCCACTTT. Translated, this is CASSLREGSPLHF.